Listed below are T cell receptor beta chains from one sample, sequenced in a study of blood T cell repertoires in COVID-19. Profiling relied on immunoSEQ multiplex PCR, and the TCRdb table lists in-frame clones only, not all of them. The sample lists about 440,000 clones, around 90% occurring once. The sequencing input was PBMCs or T cells enriched from blood (not recorded which). These receptor sequences come from a woman between 18 and 29 years old with acute COVID-19. The CDR3 runs from the conserved cysteine through the conserved F or W. Clone sizes are given selectively: once, few, many, or a class where the clone is expanded.

j_gene,v_gene,abundance,CDR3aa
TRBJ1-2,TRBV4-2,.,CASSQVDRDYYGYTF
TRBJ2-7,TRBV3-1/TRBV3-2,.,CASSPGLALYEQYF
TRBJ1-1,TRBV6-5,.,CASSSLGASTEAFF
TRBJ1-6,TRBV24-1,.,CATTGQQSPLHF
TRBJ1-4,TRBV28,.,CASSPTRVDEKLFF
TRBJ1-3,TRBV9,.,CASSPGEPWSGNTIYF
TRBJ2-1,TRBV9,.,CASSVDGGGNNEQFF
TRBJ2-3,TRBV5-1,once,CASSAGGVSTDTQYF
TRBJ2-2,TRBV6-4,.,CASSDSGTTNTGELFF
TRBJ2-2,TRBV28,once,CASSKGSANTGELFF
TRBJ1-6,TRBV4-3,.,CASSQDGQGAYVGSPLHF
TRBJ1-5,TRBV18,once,CASSPPGQSNHRSNQPQHF
TRBJ1-3,TRBV10-2,.,CASSPGTAGNTIYF
TRBJ2-1,TRBV28,.,CASSLGLAGGFEQFF
TRBJ1-2,TRBV27,.,CASRPPGTRIYGYTF
TRBJ1-4,TRBV5-1,.,CASSSDAGATNEKLFF
TRBJ2-7,TRBV28,.,CASSFLSYEQYF
TRBJ2-3,TRBV19,.,CASSIVVGGADTQYF
TRBJ2-2,TRBV29-1,.,CSVEIVDLGELFF
TRBJ1-6,TRBV7-3,.,CASSLIGGDYNSPLHF
TRBJ2-4,TRBV29-1,once,CSVVEREGAKNIQYF
TRBJ1-1,TRBV28,.,CASSYGNTEAFF
TRBJ1-1,TRBV7-9,once,CASSYSRGGEAFF
TRBJ2-7,TRBV4-1,.,CASSQDRGPYEQYF
TRBJ2-7,TRBV6-2/TRBV6-3,.,CASGSGQGPHEQYF
TRBJ1-5,TRBV7-2,.,CASSLAMGSQPQHF
TRBJ1-2,TRBV3-1/TRBV3-2,.,CASSLGGFGYTF
TRBJ1-1,TRBV6-5,.,CASLRDFTEAFF
TRBJ1-1,TRBV27,once,CASSAGVNVEAFF
TRBJ1-6,TRBV27,.,CASSLILRTGRGSPLHF
TRBJ1-2,TRBV2,.,CASSERGQGGYTF
TRBJ2-1,TRBV7-6,once,CASSLASGRNNEQFF
TRBJ1-1,TRBV5-1,.,CASSHDFLGGTEAFF